This T cell receptor (beta chain) was obtained from a study of blood T cells in healthy people across ages. Whole-study results and caveats: Strong correlation was found linking TCR beta diversity to naive T cell percentage.

Note on this clonotype: Its specificity is not known.

Germline trimming cut 4 bases from V and 0 bases from J; bases unmatched to any gene: 7. CDR3 length: 18 residues. CDR1 is MDHEN and CDR2 is SYDVKM in the germline V gene. A sample-barcoded 5' primer and a J-beta primer mix were used in a second PCR of roughly 7 to 12 cycles. One entry per CDR3 protein, called by TCRdb with MiXCR from the 5' RACE reads. Among about 780,000 distinct CDR3 sequences listed, about 42% were seen once. Those donating, healthy Caucasian individuals from Russia, were aged roughly 6 to 100. The authors isolated at least 6.5 million PBMCs per sample. The sample taken for sequencing was blood. This TCR derives from a man of 80 years or more in good health. The chain joins TRBV28 to TRBJ2-6; 9 bases line up with TRBD1. CDR3 bases: TGTGCCAGCAGTTACCCGGGACAGGGTTTCTCTGGGGCCAACGTCCTGACTTTC. It yields the protein CASSYPGQGFSGANVLTF. Looking up the rest from reference TRBV28 and TRBJ2-6 gives the full variable domain: DVKVTQSSRYLVKRTGEKVFLECVQDMDHENMFWYRQDPGLGLRLIYFSYDVKMKEKGDIPEGYSVSREKKERFSLILESASTNQTSMYLCASSYPGQGFSGANVLTFGAGSRLTVL.